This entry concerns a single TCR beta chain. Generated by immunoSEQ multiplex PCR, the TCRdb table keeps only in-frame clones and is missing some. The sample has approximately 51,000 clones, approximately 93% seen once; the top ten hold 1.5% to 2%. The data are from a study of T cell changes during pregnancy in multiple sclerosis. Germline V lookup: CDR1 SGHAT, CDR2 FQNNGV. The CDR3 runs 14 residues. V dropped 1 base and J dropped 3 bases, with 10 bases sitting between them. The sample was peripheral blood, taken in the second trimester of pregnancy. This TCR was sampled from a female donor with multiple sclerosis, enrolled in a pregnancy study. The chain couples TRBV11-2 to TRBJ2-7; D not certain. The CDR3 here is CASSLVMGSYEQYF. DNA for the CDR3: TGTGCCAGCAGCTTAGTCATGGGCAGCTACGAGCAGTACTTC.